The rows below give T cell receptor beta chains drawn from one sample of a study of blood T cell repertoires in COVID-19. Using immunoSEQ multiplex PCR, the repertoire was profiled, and TCRdb retains in-frame clones only, with some absent. Of under 450,000 clones detected, approximately 89% appear once; the ten largest clones hold roughly 0.86%. The sample was PBMCs or T cells enriched from blood (not recorded which). These receptors all stem from a woman aged 40 to 49 who had been exposed to COVID-19. The CDR3 runs from the conserved cysteine through the conserved F or W. The D gene is left open where the match is weak. Clone size is shown for a subset of rows, as once, few, many or a class of expanded clone.

CDR3	DNA	D	V	J	size	length
CASSFGGQPQHF	TGTGCCAGCAGCTTCGGAGGACAGCCCCAGCATTTT	.	TRBV12-3/TRBV12-4	TRBJ1-5	.	12
CASSAAGTGSNTGELFF	TGTGCCAGCAGCGCAGCCGGGACAGGGTCAAACACCGGGGAGCTGTTTTTT	TRBD1	TRBV7-9	TRBJ2-2	.	17
CASSLPGQLSSYEQYF	TGCGCCAGCAGCCTACCGGGACAGCTGAGCTCCTACGAGCAGTACTTC	TRBD1	TRBV5-1	TRBJ2-7	.	16
CAWRTEGFINEQFF	TGTGCCTGGAGGACGGAGGGCTTCATCAATGAGCAGTTCTTC	.	TRBV30	TRBJ2-1	.	14
CSAQDRGYTF	TGCAGTGCTCAGGACAGAGGCTACACCTTC	.	TRBV20-1	TRBJ1-2	few	10
CASSKGQKQETQYF	TGTGCCAGCTCAAAGGGACAGAAACAGGAGACCCAGTACTTC	TRBD1	TRBV18	TRBJ2-5	.	14
CASSVRQGAGELFF	TGTGCCAGCAGCGTAAGGCAGGGGGCCGGGGAGCTGTTTTTT	TRBD1	TRBV9	TRBJ2-2	once	14
CASSPHQRGLRGETQYF	TGTGCCAGCAGCCCCCACCAGCGGGGGCTCCGGGGAGAGACCCAGTACTTC	TRBD2	TRBV3-1/TRBV3-2	TRBJ2-5	.	17
CASINWGGSTEAFF	TGTGCCAGCATTAATTGGGGGGGCTCGACTGAAGCTTTCTTT	.	TRBV27	TRBJ1-1	.	14
CASSSGQGGDYEQYF	TGTGCCAGCAGTTCGGGACAGGGGGGGGACTACGAGCAGTACTTC	TRBD1	TRBV6-5	TRBJ2-7	.	15
CASSPPLTYEQYF	TGTGCCAGCAGCCCTCCCCTAACCTACGAGCAGTACTTC	.	TRBV9	TRBJ2-7	.	13
CAWSVGNEGAFF	TGTGCCTGGAGTGTAGGCAATGAGGGAGCTTTCTTT	.	TRBV30	TRBJ1-1	.	12
CASSLQGSTTEAFF	TGCGCCAGCAGCTTACAGGGGAGTACCACTGAAGCTTTCTTT	TRBD1	TRBV5-1	TRBJ1-1	.	14
CASTGGLRYNEQFF	TGCGCCAGCACGGGGGGCCTCCGCTACAATGAGCAGTTCTTC	.	TRBV10-2	TRBJ2-1	.	14
CSASIPQSHYGYTF	TGCAGTGCTAGTATCCCACAGTCCCACTATGGCTACACCTTC	.	TRBV20-1	TRBJ1-2	.	14
CASSLEVGWEQETQYF	TGCGCCAGCAGCTTGGAGGTAGGGTGGGAGCAAGAGACCCAGTACTTC	.	TRBV5-1	TRBJ2-5	.	16
CASSYIHRDNYGYTF	TGTGCCAGCAGTTACATCCACCGAGATAACTATGGCTACACCTTC	.	TRBV6-8	TRBJ1-2	.	15
CASSLGDRKVEQFF	TGCGCCAGCAGCTTGGGGGACAGGAAGGTTGAGCAGTTCTTC	TRBD1	TRBV5-1	TRBJ2-1	.	14
CASSGGQGRNQPQHF	TGTGCCAGCTCAGGCGGACAGGGTCGGAATCAGCCCCAGCATTTT	TRBD1	TRBV18	TRBJ1-5	.	15
CASSLSGYSYNEQFF	TGTGCCAGCAGCCTTAGCGGGTACTCCTACAATGAGCAGTTCTTC	TRBD2	TRBV7-6	TRBJ2-1	once	15
CASSPGQLNTEAFF	TGTGCCAGCTCACCTGGGCAGCTGAACACTGAAGCTTTCTTT	.	TRBV18	TRBJ1-1	.	14
CASSQDGRGHQPQHF	TGTGCCAGCAGCCAAGATGGCAGGGGCCATCAGCCCCAGCATTTT	.	TRBV4-2	TRBJ1-5	.	15
CASRGGAGGAPNTEAFF	TGTGCCAGCAGAGGGGGGGCAGGAGGCGCCCCAAACACTGAAGCTTTCTTT	.	TRBV13	TRBJ1-1	.	17
CAWTRGPLYYGYTF	TGTGCCTGGACCAGGGGTCCCCTCTACTATGGCTACACCTTC	.	TRBV30	TRBJ1-2	.	14
CASSLGQGGAFF	TGTGCCAGCAGCTTAGGGCAGGGGGGAGCTTTCTTT	TRBD1	TRBV11-2	TRBJ1-1	.	12
CASSQARQGRIVTQYF	TGCGCCAGCAGCCAAGCCCGACAGGGGAGGATTGTTACGCAGTATTTT	TRBD1	TRBV4-3	TRBJ2-3	.	16
CASSERRGGGETQYF	TGTGCCAGCAGTGAAAGGCGGGGAGGAGGGGAGACCCAGTACTTC	.	TRBV2	TRBJ2-5	.	15
CASSARQGATDTQYF	TGTGCCAGCAGCGCCCGACAGGGGGCAACAGATACGCAGTATTTT	TRBD1	TRBV9	TRBJ2-3	.	15
CASSPDRLYGYTF	TGTGCCAGCAGTCCGGACAGACTCTATGGCTACACCTTC	.	TRBV27	TRBJ1-2	.	13
CASSLLRGGQALNTEAFF	TGTGCCAGTAGTCTTCTAAGGGGGGGACAGGCTTTGAACACTGAAGCTTTCTTT	TRBD1	TRBV19	TRBJ1-1	few	18
CASSPGLDTTDTQYF	TGTGCCAGCTCACCCGGACTAGATACCACAGATACGCAGTATTTT	TRBD2	TRBV18	TRBJ2-3	.	15
CATSDSDFSSYNEQFF	TGTGCCACCAGTGATTCCGACTTCAGCTCCTACAATGAGCAGTTCTTC	.	TRBV24-1	TRBJ2-1	.	16
CASSIVVVNTEAFF	TGTGCCAGTAGTATAGTTGTAGTAAACACTGAAGCTTTCTTT	.	TRBV19	TRBJ1-1	.	14
CASSLRGTGSSYEQYF	TGTGCCAGCAGCTTACGAGGGACAGGGAGCTCCTACGAGCAGTACTTC	TRBD1	TRBV7-2	TRBJ2-7	.	16
CASSSDRGGSVQYF	TGTGCCAGCTCATCGGACAGGGGAGGTTCCGTTCAGTACTTC	TRBD1	TRBV18	TRBJ2-4	.	14
CASSAQGRAGAFF	TGTGCCAGCAGCGCACAGGGTAGGGCCGGGGCTTTCTTT	.	TRBV9	TRBJ1-1	.	13
CASRRTGSLEAFF	TGTGCCAGTAGAAGAACAGGGTCGTTGGAAGCTTTCTTT	.	TRBV19	TRBJ1-1	once	13
CASRTLGQDTNIQYF	TGTGCCAGCAGAACTCTTGGGCAGGATACAAACATTCAGTACTTC	.	TRBV27	TRBJ2-4	.	15